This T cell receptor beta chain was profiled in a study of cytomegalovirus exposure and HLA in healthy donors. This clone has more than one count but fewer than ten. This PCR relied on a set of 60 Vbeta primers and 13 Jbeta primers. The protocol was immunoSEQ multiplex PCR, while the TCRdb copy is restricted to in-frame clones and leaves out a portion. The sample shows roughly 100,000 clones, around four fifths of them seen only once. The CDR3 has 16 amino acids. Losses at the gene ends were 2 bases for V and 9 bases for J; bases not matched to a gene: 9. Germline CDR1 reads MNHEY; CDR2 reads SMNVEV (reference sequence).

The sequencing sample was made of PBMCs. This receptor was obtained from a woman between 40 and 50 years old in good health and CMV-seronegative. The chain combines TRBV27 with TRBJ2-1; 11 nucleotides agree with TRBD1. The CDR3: CASSLRTGQGAFEQFF. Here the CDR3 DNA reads TGTGCCAGCAGTTTACGTACTGGACAGGGGGCGTTTGAGCAGTTCTTC.